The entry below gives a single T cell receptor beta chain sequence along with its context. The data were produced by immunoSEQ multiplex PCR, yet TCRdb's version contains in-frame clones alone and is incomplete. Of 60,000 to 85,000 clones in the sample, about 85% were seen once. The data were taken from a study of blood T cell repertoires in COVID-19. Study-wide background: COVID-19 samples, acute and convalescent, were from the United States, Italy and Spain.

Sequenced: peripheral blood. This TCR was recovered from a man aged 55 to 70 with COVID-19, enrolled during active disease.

CDR3: CASSVGSLGGSYNSPLHF. The CDR3 coding sequence is TGTGCCAGCAGCGTAGGGTCGTTGGGAGGCTCCTATAATTCACCCCTCCACTTT. The rearrangement uses TRBV9 and TRBJ1-6; D remains ambiguous. With 0 bases removed from V and 0 bases from J, the gap between germline ends came to 13 bases. The CDR3 has 18 amino acids. Germline CDR1 is SGDLS and CDR2 is YYNGEE. The full variable domain, with the rest looked up from reference TRBV9 and TRBJ1-6, is DSGVTQTPKHLITATGQRVTLRCSPRSGDLSVYWYQQSLDQGLQFLIQYYNGEERAKGNILERFSAQQFPDLHSELNLSSLELGDSALYFCASSVGSLGGSYNSPLHFGNGTRLTVT.